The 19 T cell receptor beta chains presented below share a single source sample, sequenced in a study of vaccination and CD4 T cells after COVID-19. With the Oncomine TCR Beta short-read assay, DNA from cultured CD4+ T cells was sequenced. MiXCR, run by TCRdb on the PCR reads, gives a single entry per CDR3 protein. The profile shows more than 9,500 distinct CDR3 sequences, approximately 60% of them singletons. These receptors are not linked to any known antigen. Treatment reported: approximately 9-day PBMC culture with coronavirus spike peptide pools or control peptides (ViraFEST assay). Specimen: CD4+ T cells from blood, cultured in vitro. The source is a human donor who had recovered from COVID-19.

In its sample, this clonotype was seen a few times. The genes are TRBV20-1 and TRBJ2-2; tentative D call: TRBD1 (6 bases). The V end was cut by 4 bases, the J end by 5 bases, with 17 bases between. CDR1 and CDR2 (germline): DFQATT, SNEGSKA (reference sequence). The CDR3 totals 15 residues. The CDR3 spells CSATFTGHRTGELFF. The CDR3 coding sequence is TGCAGTGCTACCTTCACGGGACACAGAACCGGGGAGCTGTTTTTT.

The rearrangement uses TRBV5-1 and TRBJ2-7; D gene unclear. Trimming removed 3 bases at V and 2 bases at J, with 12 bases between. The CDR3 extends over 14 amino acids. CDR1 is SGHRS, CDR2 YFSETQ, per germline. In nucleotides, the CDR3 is TGCGCCAGCAGCTCCACGGCCGGTACCTACGAGCAGTACTTC. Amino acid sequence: CASSSTAGTYEQYF.

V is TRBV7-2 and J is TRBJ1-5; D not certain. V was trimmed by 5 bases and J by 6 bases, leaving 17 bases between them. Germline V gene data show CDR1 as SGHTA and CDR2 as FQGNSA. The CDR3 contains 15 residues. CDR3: CASSRDWEVGQPQHF. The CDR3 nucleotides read TGTGCCAGCAGCCGAGACTGGGAAGTAGGTCAGCCCCAGCATTTT.

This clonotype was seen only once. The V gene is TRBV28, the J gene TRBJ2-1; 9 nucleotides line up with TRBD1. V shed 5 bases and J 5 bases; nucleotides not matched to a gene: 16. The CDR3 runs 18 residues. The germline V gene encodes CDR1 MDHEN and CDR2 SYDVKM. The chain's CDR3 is CASSTYGQGISLDNEQFF. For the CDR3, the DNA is TGTGCCAGCAGTACTTATGGACAGGGGATATCTCTCGACAATGAGCAGTTCTTC.

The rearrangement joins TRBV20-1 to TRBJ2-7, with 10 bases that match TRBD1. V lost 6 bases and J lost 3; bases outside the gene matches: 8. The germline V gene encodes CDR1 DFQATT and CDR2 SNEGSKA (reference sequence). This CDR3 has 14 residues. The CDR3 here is CSARDRGSRYEQYF. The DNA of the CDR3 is TGCAGTGCCCGGGACAGGGGATCGCGCTACGAGCAGTACTTC.

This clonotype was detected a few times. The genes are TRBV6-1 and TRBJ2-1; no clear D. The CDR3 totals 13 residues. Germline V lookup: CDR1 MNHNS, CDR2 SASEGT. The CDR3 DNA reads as TGTGCGAGTGGGTCTAGGAGATGGAGTGAGCAGTTCTTC. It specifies CASGSRRWSEQFF.

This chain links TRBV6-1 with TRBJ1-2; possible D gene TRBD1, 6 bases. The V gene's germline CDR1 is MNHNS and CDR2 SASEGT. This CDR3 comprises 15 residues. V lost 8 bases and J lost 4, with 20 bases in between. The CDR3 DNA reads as TGTGCCAGCCGCTACGGCGCAGGGGAGGGCTATGGCTACACCTTC. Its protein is CASRYGAGEGYGYTF.

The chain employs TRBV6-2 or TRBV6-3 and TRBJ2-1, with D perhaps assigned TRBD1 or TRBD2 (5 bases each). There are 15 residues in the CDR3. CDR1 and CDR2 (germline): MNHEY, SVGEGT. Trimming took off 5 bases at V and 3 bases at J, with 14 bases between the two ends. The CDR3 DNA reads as TGTGCCAGCAGTCCTAGAGGGGCGCTCTACAATGAGCAGTTCTTC. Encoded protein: CASSPRGALYNEQFF.

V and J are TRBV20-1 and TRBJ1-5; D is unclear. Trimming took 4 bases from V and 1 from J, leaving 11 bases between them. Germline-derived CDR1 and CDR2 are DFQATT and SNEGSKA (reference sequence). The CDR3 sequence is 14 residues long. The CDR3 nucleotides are TGCAGTGCTACGGCAGAAACAAGCAATCAGCCCCAGCATTTT. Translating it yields CSATAETSNQPQHF.

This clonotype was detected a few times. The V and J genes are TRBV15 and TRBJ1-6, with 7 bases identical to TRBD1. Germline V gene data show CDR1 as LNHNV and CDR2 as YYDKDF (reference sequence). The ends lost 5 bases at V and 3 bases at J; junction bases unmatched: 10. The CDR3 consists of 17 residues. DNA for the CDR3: TGTGCCACCAGCTCCCGGGACAGAAGATTCTATAATTCACCCCTCCACTTT. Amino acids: CATSSRDRRFYNSPLHF.

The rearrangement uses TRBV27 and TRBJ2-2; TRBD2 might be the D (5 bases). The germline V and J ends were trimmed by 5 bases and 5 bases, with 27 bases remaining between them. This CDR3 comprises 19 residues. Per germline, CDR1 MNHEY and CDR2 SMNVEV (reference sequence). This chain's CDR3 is CASSPRITTLSRGTGELFF. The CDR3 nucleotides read TGTGCCAGCAGTCCGAGGATAACGACCCTTTCTAGAGGGACCGGGGAGCTGTTTTTT.

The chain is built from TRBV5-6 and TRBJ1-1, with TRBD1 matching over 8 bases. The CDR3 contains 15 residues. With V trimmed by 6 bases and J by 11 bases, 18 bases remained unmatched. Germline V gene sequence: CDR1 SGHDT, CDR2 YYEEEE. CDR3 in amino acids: CASNSGTGTSRDAFF. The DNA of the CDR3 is TGTGCCAGCAATTCTGGGACAGGCACCTCAAGGGATGCTTTCTTT.

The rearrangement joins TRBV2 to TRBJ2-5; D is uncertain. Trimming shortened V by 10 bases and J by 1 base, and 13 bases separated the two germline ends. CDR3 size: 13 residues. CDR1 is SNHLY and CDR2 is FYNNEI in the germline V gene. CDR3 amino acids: CATADWVQETQYF. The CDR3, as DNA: TGTGCCACCGCCGACTGGGTCCAAGAGACCCAGTACTTC.

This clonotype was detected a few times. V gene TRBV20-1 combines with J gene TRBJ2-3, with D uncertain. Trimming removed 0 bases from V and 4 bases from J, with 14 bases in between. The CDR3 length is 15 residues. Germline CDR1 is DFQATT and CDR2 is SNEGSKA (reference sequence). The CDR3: CSARDLGYFADTQYF. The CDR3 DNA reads TGCAGTGCTAGAGATTTGGGGTATTTTGCAGATACGCAGTATTTT.

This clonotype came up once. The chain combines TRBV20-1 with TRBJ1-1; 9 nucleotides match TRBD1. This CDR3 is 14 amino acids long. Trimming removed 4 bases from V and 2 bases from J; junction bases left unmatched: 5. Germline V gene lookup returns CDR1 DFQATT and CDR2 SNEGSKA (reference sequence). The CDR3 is CSATQGAANTEAFF. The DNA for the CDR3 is TGCAGTGCTACACAGGGGGCAGCTAACACTGAAGCTTTCTTT.

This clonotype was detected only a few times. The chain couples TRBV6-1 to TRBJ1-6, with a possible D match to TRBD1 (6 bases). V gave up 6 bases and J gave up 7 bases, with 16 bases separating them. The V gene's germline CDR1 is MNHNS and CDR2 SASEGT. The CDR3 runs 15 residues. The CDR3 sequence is CASSPLTGPNSPLHF. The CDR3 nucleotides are TGTGCCAGCAGCCCTCTGACAGGACCCAATTCACCCCTCCACTTT.

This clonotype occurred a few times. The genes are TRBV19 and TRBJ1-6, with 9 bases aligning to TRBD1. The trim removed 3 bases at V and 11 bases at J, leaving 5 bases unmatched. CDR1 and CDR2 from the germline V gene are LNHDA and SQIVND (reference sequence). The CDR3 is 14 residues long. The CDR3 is CASSIPGQGTPLHF. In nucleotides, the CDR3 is TGTGCCAGTAGTATCCCGGGACAGGGTACACCCCTCCACTTT.

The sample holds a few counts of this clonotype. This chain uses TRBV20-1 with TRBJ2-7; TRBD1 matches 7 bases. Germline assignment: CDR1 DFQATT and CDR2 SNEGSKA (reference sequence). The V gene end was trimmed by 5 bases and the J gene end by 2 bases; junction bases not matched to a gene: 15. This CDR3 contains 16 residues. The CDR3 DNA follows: TGCAGTGCTTCGGACAGGACGAAACCCCCTCCCTACGAGCAGTACTTC. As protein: CSASDRTKPPPYEQYF.

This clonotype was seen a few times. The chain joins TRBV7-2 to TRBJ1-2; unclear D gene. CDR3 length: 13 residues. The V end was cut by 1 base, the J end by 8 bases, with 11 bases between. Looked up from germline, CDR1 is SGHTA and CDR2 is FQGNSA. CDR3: CASSLDLVGGYTF. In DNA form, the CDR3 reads TGTGCCAGCAGCTTAGATCTTGTGGGAGGCTACACCTTC.